This T cell receptor (beta chain) was sequenced during a study of T cell changes during pregnancy in multiple sclerosis. Sequencing used immunoSEQ multiplex PCR; TCRdb keeps in-frame clones, though not all of them. The sample has approximately 88,000 clones, 85% to 95% seen once. Germline CDR1 and CDR2: MDHEN and SYDVKM. The length of the CDR3 is 15 residues. The V end lost 3 bases, the J end lost 4 bases, and 10 bases lay between the germline ends. The chain recombines TRBV28 with TRBJ2-6, with a weak D call TRBD1 (5 bases). The sequence was obtained from a female donor with multiple sclerosis, enrolled in a pregnancy study. The sample in question was peripheral blood, obtained in the third trimester of pregnancy. In DNA, the CDR3 is TGTGCCAGCAGTTTGTTCAGGGCAGGGGCCAACGTCCTGACTTTC. Residues: CASSLFRAGANVLTF.